This entry lists 2 T cell receptor beta chains sequenced from one sample in a study of a mutant IDH1 vaccine in newly diagnosed glioma. Time point defined: week 35, safety follow-up. One vaccine dose held 300 ug of mutant IDH1 20-mer peptide and came with topical imiquimod. For these receptors, no antigen is known. Here immunoSEQ multiplex PCR was the method, and the copy in TCRdb shows in-frame clones only, minus some. The repertoire includes approximately 61,000 clones, about four fifths of them detected once, and under 7% sits in the top ten. The material sequenced was PBMCs, taken from a glioma patient whose treatment included an IDH1 peptide vaccine. These receptors were taken from a middle-aged man with glioma.

V gene TRBV6-6 combines with J gene TRBJ2-5; D may be TRBD2 (6 bases). Germline CDR1 and CDR2: MNHNY and SVGAGI (reference sequence). The CDR3 totals 13 residues. The V end lost 1 base, the J end lost 5 bases, and 8 bases lay between the germline ends. CDR3 in DNA: TGTGCCAGCAGTTACTATCTAGCGGAGACCCAGTACTTC. This gives the protein CASSYYLAETQYF.

This clone was counted only a few times. J is TRBJ2-1 and V is TRBV7-3; no definite D call. The germline CDR1 and CDR2 sequences are SGHTA and FQGTGA. The CDR3 runs 14 residues. With 8 bases removed from V and 9 bases from J, the gap between germline ends came to 20 bases. The CDR3 spells CASGMGSVQSEQFF. CDR3 nucleotides: TGTGCCAGCGGCATGGGTTCAGTCCAGAGTGAGCAGTTCTTC.